This entry is about one T cell receptor (beta chain). The entry originates in a study of cytomegalovirus exposure and HLA in healthy donors. Primers included in the PCR were 60 Vbeta and 13 Jbeta primers. Generated by immunoSEQ multiplex PCR, the TCRdb table keeps only in-frame clones and is missing some. The sample holds approximately 190,000 clones. The CDR3 spans 15 residues. With 6 bases clipped from V and 2 bases from J, the junction kept 10 bases outside the gene matches. CDR1 is KGHSH and CDR2 is LQKENI in the germline V gene. The specimen sequenced was PBMCs. The origin of this receptor is a boy between 5 and 17 years old in good health and CMV-seronegative. The chain couples TRBV18 to TRBJ2-7, with 7 bases matching TRBD2. CDR3: CASSLGGSYPYEQYF. The CDR3 nucleotides are TGTGCCAGCTCCCTCGGGGGGTCTTATCCCTACGAGCAGTACTTC.